This TCR beta chain was identified in a study of resident and recirculating memory T cells in vitiligo. Study-wide context: Shave-biopsy epidermis from lesional and nonlesional skin was sequenced alongside PBMCs. Study-level points and caveats: Different lesions suggested infiltration by different T cell clones.

Confetti depigmentation, marking active vitiligo, was absent in these patients. Generated by immunoSEQ multiplex PCR, the TCRdb table keeps only in-frame clones and is missing some. In the table there are tens of thousands of clones, 90% to 95% of which are singletons. V lost 7 bases and J lost 7, with 13 bases in between. The CDR3 consists of 13 residues. About this clone: Its antigen is unknown.

The chain carries TRBV23-1 and TRBJ2-2, with D perhaps matching TRBD1 (5 bases). TRBV23-1 is noted as an ORF with a role that remains uncertain. What was sequenced was blood. The clonotype originates from a male donor with vitiligo. The CDR3 spells CASNRRVDGELFF. CDR3 DNA sequence: TGCGCCAGCAACCGCAGGGTCGACGGGGAGCTGTTTTTT.